This entry features one TCR beta chain sequence. The data derive from a study of blood T cell repertoires in COVID-19. V dropped 4 bases and J dropped 3; count of bases not matched to a gene: 9. CDR1 is LGHNA and CDR2 is YNFKEQ in the germline V gene. This CDR3 is built from 16 residues. Repertoires were generated with immunoSEQ multiplex PCR, while TCRdb's copy carries only in-frame clones and drops some. The sample consists of about 210,000 clones, approximately 85% of them appearing once. The source is a woman aged 70 to 79 with COVID-19, enrolled during active disease. Sequencing was carried out using peripheral blood. This chain links TRBV4-2 with TRBJ2-7; 10 nucleotides line up with TRBD2. For the CDR3, the DNA is TGTGCCAGCAGCCCTGGGGTAGCGGGAGGTTTCTACGAGCAGTACTTC. Its protein is CASSPGVAGGFYEQYF.